The next 30 T cell receptor beta chains were all read from a single sample in a study of human T cells and chemical hapten exposure. TCRdb independently ran MiXCR on the RACE reads; one entry per CDR3 protein. The sample comprises approximately 40,000 distinct CDR3 sequences, 3.3% of which are singletons, and about 6.2% rests with the top ten. The time point: patch test 2, 6 weeks after DPC sensitization. Treatment defined: therapeutic diphenylcyclopropenone sensitization with weekly scalp DPC. This specimen was whole blood, taken in connection with sensitization to the hapten diphenylcyclopropenone (DPC). The source is a man aged 40-49 years with alopecia areata. Some clones in this sample may be carry-over from other donors' samples.

This clonotype was seen a few times. V gene TRBV2 combines with J gene TRBJ2-3; no firm D call. This CDR3 comprises 10 residues. Germline CDR1 SNHLY, CDR2 FYNNEI. V lost 5 bases and J 12 bases, leaving 9 bases between the germline ends. Written as DNA, the CDR3 is TGTGCCAGCAGTCCTGTGAATCAGTATTTT. Its translation: CASSPVNQYF.

The chain has TRBV28 and TRBJ1-6; D perhaps matches TRBD1 (6 bases). This CDR3 is built from 16 residues. Trimming pared 3 bases from V and 4 bases from J, leaving 13 bases between. Germline values: CDR1 MDHEN, CDR2 SYDVKM. Here the CDR3 reads CASSLGGGAYNSPLHF. In DNA form, the CDR3 reads TGTGCCAGCAGTTTGGGGGGGGGGGCATATAATTCACCCCTCCACTTT.

This clonotype was detected many times. The chain's CDR3 is CSASDTFSGFNSPLHF. For the CDR3, the DNA is TGCAGTGCTAGCGACACCTTTTCGGGGTTTAATTCACCCCTCCACTTT. The chain joins TRBV20-1 to TRBJ1-6; D unresolved. Deletions cut 3 bases from V and 6 bases from J, with 18 bases between. The CDR3 sequence is 16 residues long. CDR1 is DFQATT and CDR2 is SNEGSKA in the germline V gene (reference sequence).

This clonotype was recorded at least ten times. The chain employs TRBV2 and TRBJ2-1; TRBD1 is a possible D gene (5 bases). The CDR3 has 14 residues. CDR1 and CDR2 (germline): SNHLY, FYNNEI. V was trimmed by 1 base and J by 5 bases, leaving 9 bases between them. CDR3 in amino acids: CASSEEGPDNEQFF. The CDR3, as DNA: TGTGCCAGCAGTGAAGAGGGGCCGGACAATGAGCAGTTCTTC. The variable domain in full, completed from reference TRBV2 and TRBJ2-1, reads EPEVTQTPSHQVTQMGQEVILRCVPISNHLYFYWYRQILGQKVEFLVSFYNNEISEKSEIFDDQFSVERPDGSNFTLKIRSTKLEDSAMYFCASSEEGPDNEQFFGPGTRLTVL.

This clonotype was observed at least ten times. V and J are TRBV20-1 and TRBJ2-7, with a tentative D call TRBD1 (7 bases). CDR1 is DFQATT, CDR2 SNEGSKA, per germline (reference sequence). The CDR3 extends over 16 amino acids. The V and J ends lost 1 base and 4 bases respectively, with 20 bases between them. The CDR3 loop reads CSARGPFAGQLYEQYF. CDR3 in DNA: TGCAGTGCTAGAGGGCCCTTTGCGGGACAGCTATACGAGCAGTACTTC.

This clonotype was counted many times. V usage is TRBV20-1 and J usage is TRBJ1-2; D might be TRBD1 (5 bases). Germline CDR1 DFQATT, CDR2 SNEGSKA (reference sequence). Trimming cost V 5 bases and J 4 bases, with 11 bases left between them. CDR3 length equals 12 residues. The CDR3 DNA follows: TGCAGTGCTGGACACAGAGTCTATGGCTACACCTTC. Translated, it gives CSAGHRVYGYTF.

This clonotype has ten or more counts. V gene TRBV5-1 combines with J gene TRBJ2-6; 8 bases line up with TRBD1. There are 17 residues in the CDR3. The germline CDR1 and CDR2 sequences are SGHRS and YFSETQ. V lost 4 bases, J lost 0 bases, and 6 bases stayed unmatched. The CDR3 sequence is CASSRTGINSGANVLTF. The CDR3 bases are TGCGCCAGCAGCCGGACAGGGATAAACTCTGGGGCCAACGTCCTGACTTTC.

This clonotype was recorded many times. V is TRBV6-1 and J is TRBJ1-6; D gene ambiguous. Trimming removed 1 base at V and 10 bases at J, with 8 bases between. This CDR3 is built from 13 residues. Germline loops: CDR1 MNHNS, CDR2 SASEGT. The CDR3 nucleotides are TGTGCCAGCAGTGAAGGTCAGAACTCACCCCTCCACTTT. Translated: CASSEGQNSPLHF.

There are many counts of this clonotype. This rearrangement joins TRBV24-1 to TRBJ1-5; a weak D match, TRBD1 (6 bases). Germline CDR1 KGHDR, CDR2 SFDVKD. The CDR3 runs 15 residues. Trimming pared 2 bases from V and 7 bases from J, leaving 14 bases between. CDR3 sequence reads: CATSDSTTGNQPQHF. In nucleotides, the CDR3 is TGTGCCACCAGTGATTCGACAACAGGGAACCAGCCCCAGCATTTT.

This clonotype has a count of ten or more. The chain couples TRBV3-1 to TRBJ2-7, with no clear D. Trimming cost V 1 base and J 7 bases, with 5 bases left between them. Germline V gives CDR1 LGHDT, CDR2 YNNKEL (reference sequence). The CDR3 runs to 11 residues. The CDR3 sequence: CASSQAVEQYF. In DNA form, the CDR3 reads TGTGCCAGCAGCCAAGCGGTTGAGCAGTACTTC.

This clonotype was observed at least ten times. The genes are TRBV20-1 and TRBJ1-2, with 11 bases identical to TRBD1. This CDR3 contains 13 residues. V lost 5 bases and J lost 9; bases outside the gene matches: 8. Germline V CDR1 and CDR2: DFQATT, SNEGSKA (reference sequence). The CDR3 nucleotides read TGCAGTGCTGGCGAGGGACAGGGGGTTCGCTACACCTTC. It encodes CSAGEGQGVRYTF.

This clonotype was counted many times. This chain links TRBV28 with TRBJ1-2, with a weak D call TRBD1 (5 bases). CDR1 MDHEN and CDR2 SYDVKM come from the germline V gene. This CDR3 contains 15 residues. V gave up 4 bases and J gave up 2 bases, with 14 bases separating them. CDR3 sequence: CASSWDGKPNYGYTF. The CDR3, as DNA: TGTGCCAGCAGTTGGGACGGCAAACCCAACTATGGCTACACCTTC.

This clonotype was detected ten times or more. CDR3 sequence (DNA): TGTGCCAGCAGTCCGGGGTGGAATACGCATTCACCCCTCCACTTT. Translating it yields CASSPGWNTHSPLHF. The chain employs TRBV12-3 or TRBV12-4 and TRBJ1-6; D is ambiguous. This CDR3 is built from 15 residues. The V end lost 5 bases, the J end lost 8 bases, and 16 bases lay between the germline ends.

This clonotype has at least ten counts. This rearrangement joins TRBV11-1 to TRBJ2-3, with D maybe TRBD2 (6 bases). The CDR3 runs to 18 residues. Trimming took off 5 bases at V and 6 bases at J, with 27 bases between the two ends. Germline V CDR1 and CDR2: SGHAT, FQDESV (reference sequence). The CDR3 here is CASSGRTGLSPHPDTQYF. The CDR3 nucleotides are TGTGCCAGCAGCGGGCGGACGGGACTGTCTCCCCACCCGGATACGCAGTATTTT.

Many counts were recorded for this clonotype. This rearrangement joins TRBV27 to TRBJ2-1; 8 bases match TRBD2. CDR3 length equals 16 residues. The V and J ends lost 2 bases and 5 bases, in that order; junction bases with no gene match: 8. Germline lookup yields CDR1 MNHEY and CDR2 SMNVEV (reference sequence). CDR3 loop: CASSLVITSGNNEQFF. CDR3 DNA: TGTGCCAGCAGTTTAGTTATTACTAGCGGTAACAATGAGCAGTTCTTC.

This clonotype was seen repeatedly, ten times or more. J is TRBJ1-4 and V is TRBV7-9; 9 nucleotides match TRBD1. The CDR3 consists of 14 residues. V shed 4 bases, J shed 8 bases, and the junction held 5 bases outside the gene matches. Germline V gene sequence: CDR1 SEHNR, CDR2 FQNEAQ (reference sequence). The CDR3 nucleotides read TGTGCCAGCAGCTGGGGACAGGGTAACGAAAAACTGTTTTTT. As protein: CASSWGQGNEKLFF.

This clonotype was observed many times. This rearrangement joins TRBV12-3 or TRBV12-4 to TRBJ2-1, with 9 bases fitting TRBD2. The V gene end was trimmed by 10 bases and the J gene end by 9 bases; junction bases not matched to a gene: 16. The CDR3 extends over 15 amino acids. The CDR3 loop reads CATVTGLAKQSEQFF. DNA of the CDR3: TGTGCCACCGTAACGGGACTAGCAAAACAGAGTGAGCAGTTCTTC.

This clonotype was found many times. The chain couples TRBV25-1 to TRBJ2-7; no clear D. Germline V gene sequence: CDR1 MGHDK, CDR2 SYGVNS. V shed 0 bases and J shed 5 bases, with 5 bases lying between them. The CDR3 sequence is 12 residues long. CDR3 region: CASSEYPHEQYF. As DNA, the CDR3 is TGTGCCAGCAGTGAATATCCCCACGAGCAGTACTTC.

This clonotype was detected ten times or more. The rearrangement uses TRBV2 and TRBJ1-5; D unresolved. V lost 3 bases and J 3 bases, leaving 9 bases between the germline ends. This CDR3 is 14 amino acids long. The V gene's germline CDR1 is SNHLY and CDR2 FYNNEI. The CDR3 DNA follows: TGTGCCAGCAGTGAGTCGAGTTCCAATCAGCCCCAGCATTTT. Encoded protein: CASSESSSNQPQHF.

This clonotype was seen many times. This chain uses TRBV6-5 with TRBJ2-3, with TRBD1 matching over 9 bases. Trimming cost V 6 bases and J 6 bases; bases outside gene matches: 10. CDR1 is MNHEY, CDR2 SVGAGI, per germline. The CDR3 covers 15 residues. The CDR3: CASSTGTGITDTQYF. Written as DNA, the CDR3 is TGTGCCAGCAGCACCGGGACAGGGATAACCGATACGCAGTATTTT.

This clonotype was seen ten or more times. The chain carries TRBV28 and TRBJ1-6; D is perhaps TRBD1 (5 bases). The CDR3 sequence is 19 residues long. The V and J ends lost 5 bases and 8 bases respectively, with 28 bases between them. Germline loops: CDR1 MDHEN, CDR2 SYDVKM. This CDR3 is CASSQRGSQVPDSDSPLHF. The CDR3 nucleotides are TGTGCCAGCAGTCAACGGGGGTCACAGGTCCCAGACTCGGATTCACCCCTCCACTTT.

Note on this clonotype: One end of the junction fails to match germline, which may point to a read error. V usage is TRBV28 and J usage is TRBJ2-3, with D perhaps matching TRBD1 or TRBD2 (6 bases each). The germline V gene has CDR1 MDHEN and CDR2 SYDVKM. The CDR3 extends over 14 amino acids. CDR3 in amino acids: CASGLWGARDTQYF. The CDR3 DNA reads as TGTGCCAGCGGTTTATGGGGGGCGCGGGATACGCAGTATTTT. Full variable domain (remainder filled in from reference TRBV28 and TRBJ2-3): DVKVTQSSRYLVKRTGEKVFLECVQDMDHENMFWYRQDPGLGLRLIYFSYDVKMKEKGDIPEGYSVSREKKERFSLILESASTNQTSMYLCASGLWGARDTQYFGPGTRLTVL.

The sample holds many counts of this clonotype. The chain carries TRBV20-1 and TRBJ1-5; a weak D match, TRBD1 (5 bases). Trimming took 3 bases from V and 3 from J, leaving 12 bases between them. CDR3 length: 14 amino acids. Looked up from germline, CDR1 is DFQATT and CDR2 is SNEGSKA (reference sequence). CDR3 bases: TGCAGTGCTAGTACCAGGGTGAACAATCAGCCCCAGCATTTT. The encoded protein is CSASTRVNNQPQHF.

This clonotype occurred many times. This rearrangement joins TRBV19 to TRBJ2-5; TRBD1 is a possible D gene (6 bases). Trimming shortened V by 5 bases and J by 5 bases, and 15 bases separated the two germline ends. The length of the CDR3 is 14 residues. CDR1 and CDR2 (germline): LNHDA, SQIVND (reference sequence). CDR3 sequence: CASSPTGSGETQYF. The CDR3, as DNA: TGTGCCAGTAGTCCTACAGGGTCGGGGGAGACCCAGTACTTC.

This clonotype was recorded at least ten times. V and J are TRBV29-1 and TRBJ2-1; D may be TRBD2 (5 bases). Germline V gene data show CDR1 as SQVTM and CDR2 as ANQGSEA. CDR3 length: 14 residues. Trimming shortened V by 4 bases and J by 2 bases, and 12 bases separated the two germline ends. The CDR3 bases are TGCAGCGTTGTTTTAGCGCGGACCTACAATGAGCAGTTCTTC. It specifies CSVVLARTYNEQFF.

This clonotype has a count of ten or more. The chain has TRBV7-8 and TRBJ2-3; TRBD2 matches at 8 bases. The CDR3 has 17 amino acids. Losses at the gene ends were 2 bases for V and 0 bases for J; bases not matched to a gene: 7. Germline values: CDR1 SGHVS, CDR2 FQNEAQ. In DNA form, the CDR3 reads TGTGCCAGCAGCTTAAGGGTAGCGGGATCTAGCACAGATACGCAGTATTTT. It yields the protein CASSLRVAGSSTDTQYF.

This clonotype has at least ten counts. The rearrangement joins TRBV29-1 to TRBJ2-1; D is unresolved. V was clipped by 4 bases and J by 4 bases, with 8 bases between them. Germline values: CDR1 SQVTM, CDR2 ANQGSEA. The CDR3 is made up of 12 amino acids. CDR3 residues: CSVADTYNEQFF. DNA of the CDR3: TGCAGCGTTGCAGACACTTACAATGAGCAGTTCTTC.

This clonotype was counted ten times or more. The chain recombines TRBV2 with TRBJ2-5, with 8 bases aligning to TRBD1. Looked up from germline, CDR1 is SNHLY and CDR2 is FYNNEI. After removal of 0 bases from V and 1 base from J, the junction contained 4 bases not matched to a gene. This CDR3 comprises 16 residues. The CDR3 loop is CASSEASGGGQETQYF. CDR3 bases: TGTGCCAGCAGTGAAGCATCAGGGGGCGGCCAAGAGACCCAGTACTTC.

Ten or more counts support this clonotype. The genes are TRBV6-6 and TRBJ2-7, with 9 bases matching TRBD1. Germline lookup yields CDR1 MNHNY and CDR2 SVGAGI (reference sequence). After removal of 2 bases from V and 2 bases from J, the junction contained 10 bases not matched to a gene. CDR3 size: 17 residues. The CDR3 region is CASSYDRGAYTTYEQYF. CDR3 bases: TGTGCCAGCAGTTACGACAGGGGGGCTTATACAACCTACGAGCAGTACTTC.

This clonotype was seen repeatedly, ten times or more. The chain is built from TRBV6-6 and TRBJ2-1; TRBD2 agrees at 8 bases. The length of the CDR3 is 14 residues. Per the germline V gene, CDR1 is MNHNY and CDR2 is SVGAGI (reference sequence). V was clipped by 6 bases and J by 5 bases; unmatched bases: 6. CDR3 sequence: CASRVELADNEQFF. The CDR3 bases are TGTGCCAGCAGGGTTGAACTAGCGGACAATGAGCAGTTCTTC.